Listed below are T cell receptor beta chains from one sample, sequenced in a study of Ad26.COV2.S vaccination and SARS-CoV-2 variants. Assay used: immunoSEQ multiplex PCR; TCRdb lists only in-frame clones, some missing. This sample yields 300,000 to 350,000 clones, of which around 89% are seen a single time; roughly 5% belongs to the top ten. Material: peripheral blood, obtained in a trial of Ad26.COV2.S vaccine versus placebo. The receptors here all came from a person between 18 and 65 years old who received the Ad26.COV2.S COVID-19 vaccine or a placebo. CDR3s include the opening cysteine and the closing phenylalanine or tryptophan. A D gene is named only where the DNA matches it firmly. For some rows the clone size is stated as once, few or many, or as a class when expanded; others skip it.

16	TRBD2	.	TRBV5-1	TRBJ2-5	CASSENSGGIQETQYF	TGCGCCAGCAGCGAAAATAGCGGGGGGATCCAAGAGACCCAGTACTTC
16	TRBD2	.	TRBV7-8	TRBJ2-2	CASSPSRTSGTGELFF	TGTGCCAGCAGCCCCTCCCGTACTAGCGGCACCGGGGAGCTGTTTTTT
16	TRBD2	.	TRBV24-1	TRBJ2-1	CATSDSGTSGYNEQFF	TGTGCCACCAGTGATTCCGGGACTAGCGGGTACAATGAGCAGTTCTTC
14	.	.	TRBV3-1/TRBV3-2	TRBJ2-1	CASSQDYRGYEQFF	TGTGCCAGCAGCCAAGATTATAGGGGGTATGAGCAGTTCTTC
16	.	.	TRBV28	TRBJ2-7	CASSEEKGTVPYEQYF	TGTGCCAGCAGTGAAGAAAAAGGGACGGTGCCCTACGAGCAGTACTTC
14	TRBD1	.	TRBV27	TRBJ1-1	CASRTGQGWTEAFF	TGTGCCAGCAGAACAGGACAGGGTTGGACTGAAGCTTTCTTT
15	.	.	TRBV7-3	TRBJ2-2	CASSVGTANTGELFF	TGTGCCAGCAGCGTCGGGACTGCGAACACCGGGGAGCTGTTTTTT
14	TRBD1	.	TRBV2	TRBJ2-7	CASSEGGQGNEQYF	TGTGCCAGCAGTGAGGGAGGACAGGGGAACGAGCAGTACTTC
14	.	.	TRBV10-3	TRBJ1-2	CAISEGVLGYGYTF	TGTGCCATCAGTGAAGGGGTCTTGGGCTATGGCTACACCTTC
17	TRBD2	.	TRBV24-1	TRBJ2-3	CATSRALGSGKPDTQYF	TGTGCCACCAGCCGAGCCTTGGGTAGCGGGAAGCCAGATACGCAGTATTTT
14	.	.	TRBV29-1	TRBJ1-2	CSVEDQRTGSGYTF	TGCAGCGTTGAAGACCAACGGACGGGAAGTGGCTACACCTTC
14	.	.	TRBV5-4	TRBJ1-2	CASSLASGAGGYTF	TGTGCCAGCAGCTTGGCGTCAGGGGCGGGTGGCTACACCTTC
15	.	.	TRBV15	TRBJ2-5	CATEGIGGPRATQYF	TGTGCCACCGAGGGCATAGGAGGGCCTAGAGCGACCCAGTACTTC
14	.	.	TRBV3-1/TRBV3-2	TRBJ2-5	CASSQVGEDETQYF	TGTGCCAGCAGCCAAGTTGGGGAGGATGAGACCCAGTACTTC
12	.	.	TRBV5-6	TRBJ1-6	CASWQGNSPLHF	TGTGCCAGCTGGCAGGGGAATTCACCCCTCCACTTT
15	.	few	TRBV7-9	TRBJ1-1	CASSSAVQMNTEAFF	TGTGCCAGCAGCTCAGCGGTTCAGATGAACACTGAAGCTTTCTTT
15	.	.	TRBV7-6	TRBJ1-3	CASSLSHGSGNTIYF	TGTGCCAGCAGCTTATCCCACGGATCTGGAAACACCATATATTTT
14	TRBD1	.	TRBV7-2	TRBJ1-2	CASSKDREVDGYTF	TGTGCCAGCAGCAAGGACAGGGAGGTGGATGGCTACACCTTC
15	TRBD1	.	TRBV27	TRBJ1-1	CASSSHGTGGLEAFF	TGTGCCAGCAGTAGCCATGGGACAGGGGGCCTTGAAGCTTTCTTT
12	TRBD1	.	TRBV19	TRBJ1-1	CACRDRDTEAFF	TGTGCCTGCCGGGACAGGGACACTGAAGCTTTCTTT
13	.	.	TRBV2	TRBJ2-7	CASSALDTYEQYF	TGTGCCAGCAGCGCACTGGACACCTACGAGCAGTACTTC
19	TRBD2	.	TRBV7-9	TRBJ2-5	CASSFPGLAGDLYQETQYF	TGTGCCAGCAGTTTCCCGGGACTAGCGGGGGACCTGTACCAAGAGACCCAGTACTTC
13	.	.	TRBV19	TRBJ1-5	CASTGRGNQPQHF	TGTGCCAGTACGGGGCGGGGCAATCAGCCCCAGCATTTT
13	.	.	TRBV28	TRBJ1-4	CASSRNGREKLFF	TGTGCCAGCAGTCGAAACGGGCGTGAAAAACTGTTTTTT
16	.	.	TRBV19	TRBJ1-6	CASSKYVSSYNSPLHF	TGTGCCAGTAGTAAATATGTGAGCTCCTATAATTCACCCCTCCACTTT
14	.	once	TRBV5-1	TRBJ2-7	CASSTSGTLYEQYF	TGCGCCAGCAGCACATCCGGGACACTTTACGAGCAGTACTTC
15	TRBD1	.	TRBV3-1/TRBV3-2	TRBJ1-1	CASSFGTGVNTEAFF	TGTGCCAGCAGCTTTGGGACAGGTGTGAACACTGAAGCTTTCTTT
15	TRBD1	.	TRBV6-5	TRBJ1-5	CASSYVSGGNQPQHF	TGTGCCAGCAGTTACGTCTCAGGGGGAAACCAGCCCCAGCATTTT
15	TRBD1	.	TRBV9	TRBJ2-1	CASSVEGATGNEQFF	TGTGCCAGCAGCGTAGAGGGGGCCACGGGGAATGAGCAGTTCTTC
15	.	.	TRBV7-9	TRBJ1-1	CASRPQQGKNTEAFF	TGTGCCAGCAGACCACAACAGGGTAAGAACACTGAAGCTTTCTTT
16	TRBD1	.	TRBV27	TRBJ2-7	CASSLYGQGGAYEQYF	TGTGCCAGCAGTTTATACGGACAGGGGGGTGCCTACGAGCAGTACTTC
17	TRBD1	.	TRBV4-3	TRBJ1-2	CASSQEGQGASAHGYTF	TGCGCCAGCAGCCAAGAGGGGCAGGGGGCTTCTGCACATGGCTACACCTTC
12	.	.	TRBV12-3/TRBV12-4	TRBJ2-1	CASRGGNDEQFF	TGTGCCAGCAGGGGGGGAAATGATGAGCAGTTCTTC
15	TRBD1	.	TRBV19	TRBJ1-1	CASYRDRGMNTEAFF	TGTGCCAGTTATAGGGACAGGGGTATGAACACTGAAGCTTTCTTT
14	.	.	TRBV7-9	TRBJ2-2	CASSLMGITGELFF	TGTGCCAGCAGCTTAATGGGGATCACCGGGGAGCTGTTTTTT
18	TRBD1	once	TRBV2	TRBJ1-2	CASRIGQGRTSGPGGYTF	TGTGCCAGCAGGATTGGACAGGGGAGGACATCGGGGCCGGGTGGCTACACCTTC
12	.	.	TRBV6-5	TRBJ2-1	CASIGVSNEQFF	TGTGCCAGCATTGGGGTGTCCAATGAGCAGTTCTTC
16	.	.	TRBV28	TRBJ2-4	CASSFSREWTKNIQYF	TGTGCCAGCAGTTTCAGTAGGGAATGGACCAAAAACATTCAGTACTTC
15	.	.	TRBV7-9	TRBJ1-2	CASSRAGTEGGGYTF	TGTGCCAGCAGCCGAGCCGGGACGGAGGGTGGTGGCTACACCTTC
13	.	.	TRBV3-1/TRBV3-2	TRBJ2-7	CASSPAGVYEQYF	TGTGCCAGCAGCCCGGCGGGCGTCTACGAGCAGTACTTC
15	.	.	TRBV9	TRBJ1-4	CASSVRVSTNEKLFF	TGTGCCAGCAGCGTAAGGGTCAGTACTAATGAAAAACTGTTTTTT
13	TRBD2	.	TRBV2	TRBJ2-7	CASRLAGEGEQYF	TGTGCCAGCAGACTAGCGGGAGAGGGCGAGCAGTACTTC
16	TRBD1	.	TRBV24-1	TRBJ2-2	CATSDTPGQGAGELFF	TGTGCCACCAGTGATACTCCAGGACAGGGGGCCGGGGAGCTGTTTTTT
16	.	once	TRBV5-1	TRBJ1-3	CASSRVAGNSGNTIYF	TGCGCCAGCAGCAGGGTGGCAGGGAACTCTGGAAACACCATATATTTT
15	.	.	TRBV5-4	TRBJ2-1	CASSLSGGLYNEQFF	TGTGCCAGCAGCTTGTCTGGGGGACTTTACAATGAGCAGTTCTTC
17	.	.	TRBV3-1/TRBV3-2	TRBJ1-2	CASSPPPAGTRGYGYTF	TGTGCCAGCAGCCCGCCCCCTGCAGGGACCCGGGGCTATGGCTACACCTTT
14	.	.	TRBV3-1/TRBV3-2	TRBJ1-2	CASSQERGGGGYTF	TGTGCCAGCAGCCAAGAAAGAGGGGGTGGGGGCTACACCTTC
18	.	.	TRBV7-9	TRBJ1-2	CASSFQGHRGVFNYGYTF	TGTGCCAGCAGCTTCCAGGGCCACCGGGGGGTATTTAACTATGGCTACACCTTC
16	TRBD2	many	TRBV19	TRBJ2-2	CASSLDSGRATGELFF	TGTGCCAGTAGTCTAGATAGCGGGAGGGCGACCGGGGAGCTGTTTTTT
14	TRBD1	.	TRBV3-1/TRBV3-2	TRBJ2-3	CASSPTGSTDTQYF	TGTGCCAGCAGCCCGACAGGGAGCACAGATACGCAGTATTTT
13	TRBD1	.	TRBV29-1	TRBJ2-7	CSGQQGIGYEQYF	TGCAGCGGTCAACAGGGGATCGGCTACGAGCAGTACTTC
17	.	.	TRBV6-6	TRBJ2-4	CASSPPGPALAKNIQYF	TGTGCCAGCAGTCCTCCCGGACCGGCGTTGGCCAAAAACATTCAGTACTTC